Listed here are 23 T cell receptor beta chains from one sample, sequenced in a study of T cell clusters in autoimmune cytopenias. One tube held mixed TRB-A and TRB-B primer pools for touch-down PCR. TCRdb reprocessed the multiplex PCR reads, keeping one entry per CDR3 protein, no DNA. The table gives over a thousand distinct CDR3 sequences; the top ten clones make up roughly 72% of it. Each sample's input was roughly 250 ng genomic DNA, about 38,000 genome equivalents. Input material: peripheral blood. These receptors were collected from a human donor with an autoimmune cytopenia, with autoimmune hepatitis or in good health (not recorded which).

The rearrangement uses TRBV6-1 and TRBJ2-7. This CDR3 has 12 amino acids. Per the germline V gene, CDR1 is MNHNS and CDR2 is SASEGT. The CDR3 here is CAISEAVGEQYF.

This chain joins TRBV19 and TRBJ1-1; TCRdb names TRBD1, which stays unverified in the absence of DNA. The CDR3 totals 14 residues. The germline V gene encodes CDR1 LNHDA and CDR2 SQIVND (reference sequence). The CDR3 region is CASKEQGGGTEAFF.

The CDR3 region is CASSPGVGSDNSPLHF. This chain connects TRBV18 to TRBJ1-6. CDR3 length: 16 amino acids. Per germline, CDR1 KGHSH and CDR2 LQKENI.

This clonotype ranks as large in terms of frequency. This rearrangement joins TRBV6-2 or TRBV6-3 to TRBJ1-3; TCRdb reports TRBD1, a call that lacks DNA to check it against. The germline V gene has CDR1 MNHEY and CDR2 SVGEGT. CDR3 length: 17 amino acids. CDR3 region: CATTPLSTAISGNTIYF.

The chain links TRBV5-5 to TRBJ2-1; no DNA is available, so the TRBD1 call from TCRdb remains unchecked. The CDR3 sequence is 13 residues long. CDR1 is SGHKS and CDR2 is YYEKEE in the germline V gene (reference sequence). CDR3 region: CASSTRDYNEQFF.

CDR3: CASSYSGLAQETQYF. The rearrangement uses TRBV6-5 and TRBJ2-5; TCRdb lists TRBD2, though no DNA is available to test this call. There are 15 residues in the CDR3. The germline gives CDR1 MNHEY, CDR2 SVGAGI.

This clonotype is labeled medium-sized based on frequency. CDR3 loop: CASSVSIGPPLDTQYF. The chain links TRBV6-4 to TRBJ2-3; as DNA is missing, the TRBD1 call by TCRdb cannot be tested. Germline V gives CDR1 MRHNA, CDR2 SNTAGT. The CDR3 contains 16 residues.

This chain uses TRBV5-5 with TRBJ1-6; TCRdb's assignment of TRBD1 cannot be checked, as there is no DNA. CDR3 length: 17 residues. In germline, CDR1 is SGHKS, CDR2 YYEKEE (reference sequence). Here the CDR3 reads CASSLSGQGARDSPLHF.

V usage is TRBV5-1 and J usage is TRBJ2-3; TCRdb lists TRBD2, though no DNA is available to test this call. Per the germline V gene, CDR1 is SGHRS and CDR2 is YFSETQ. The CDR3 contains 14 residues. The CDR3 sequence: CASSRTSGSDTQYF.

The genes are TRBV7-2 and TRBJ2-1; no DNA is available, so the TRBD1 call from TCRdb remains unchecked. The CDR3 has 14 amino acids. Germline V gene lookup returns CDR1 SGHTA and CDR2 FQGNSA. The CDR3 sequence is CASSSGTGRNEQFF.

This clonotype counts as medium-sized by frequency. The gene calls are TRBV6-5 and TRBJ2-7; TCRdb's D gene call, TRBD2, goes unchecked for lack of DNA. This CDR3 is 18 amino acids long. The germline V gene encodes CDR1 MNHEY and CDR2 SVGAGI. The CDR3 reads CASSRIAVGARSSYEQYF.

This chain connects TRBV19 to TRBJ2-7; the TRBD1 assignment by TCRdb is unverifiable without DNA. CDR1 LNHDA and CDR2 SQIVND come from the germline V gene (reference sequence). The CDR3 is 17 amino acids. The CDR3 loop is CASSISHQTGVKYEQYF.

The chain joins TRBV11-2 to TRBJ2-1; there is no DNA to check the TCRdb D call of TRBD1. The CDR3 covers 14 residues. Germline V gives CDR1 SGHAT, CDR2 FQNNGV. The CDR3 loop reads CASSLKGTYNEQFF.

The CDR3 sequence: CSARDRVTGAGNQPQHF. This sequence joins TRBV20-1 and TRBJ1-5; without DNA, the TCRdb call of TRBD1 cannot be checked. The CDR3 has 17 residues. Germline CDR1 DFQATT, CDR2 SNEGSKA (reference sequence).

This clonotype registers medium-sized by frequency. CDR3 sequence: CASSLRGTEAFF. J is TRBJ1-1 and V is TRBV5-6; TCRdb's D call of TRBD1 is untestable without DNA. CDR1 and CDR2 from the germline V gene are SGHDT and YYEEEE. The CDR3 has 12 amino acids.

V gene TRBV28 combines with J gene TRBJ1-4; the D gene TCRdb calls, TRBD1, cannot be checked with no DNA. CDR3 length equals 14 residues. Looked up from germline, CDR1 is MDHEN and CDR2 is SYDVKM. The chain's CDR3 is CASSLGGRNEKLFF.

According to its frequency, this clonotype is medium-sized. The chain employs TRBV15 and TRBJ2-1; TCRdb's D gene call, TRBD2, goes unchecked for lack of DNA. The CDR3 is made up of 18 amino acids. The germline CDR1 and CDR2 sequences are LNHNV and YYDKDF (reference sequence). CDR3 residues: CATSRDISGRLTYNEQFF.

By frequency, this clonotype registers medium-sized. The chain joins TRBV19 to TRBJ1-2. The length of the CDR3 is 12 residues. CDR1 is LNHDA, CDR2 SQIVND, per germline (reference sequence). The CDR3 sequence is CASSILSVGYTF. The entire variable domain, with the rest obtained from reference TRBV19 and TRBJ1-2, is as follows: DGGITQSPKYLFRKEGQNVTLSCEQNLNHDAMYWYRQDPGQGLRLIYYSQIVNDFQKGDIAEGYSVSREKKESFPLTVTSAQKNPTAFYLCASSILSVGYTFGSGTRLTVV.

By frequency, this clonotype registers medium-sized. V is TRBV29-1 and J is TRBJ2-1. CDR1 SQVTM and CDR2 ANQGSEA come from the germline V gene. The CDR3 contains 12 residues. CDR3: CSVDGNYNEQFF.

By frequency, this clonotype registers medium-sized. V usage is TRBV7-9 and J usage is TRBJ2-7; absent DNA, TCRdb's TRBD1 call cannot be checked. CDR1 SEHNR and CDR2 FQNEAQ come from the germline V gene (reference sequence). CDR3 size: 16 residues. The CDR3 region is CASSPHTGTGVLEQYF. Supplemented by reference TRBV7-9 and TRBJ2-7, the full variable domain reads DTGVSQNPRHKITKRGQNVTFRCDPISEHNRLYWYRQTLGQGPEFLTYFQNEAQLEKSRLLSDRFSAERPKGSFSTLEIQRTEQGDSAMYLCASSPHTGTGVLEQYFGPGTRLTVT.

V and J are TRBV4-1 and TRBJ2-2; TCRdb calls TRBD2, which cannot be checked without DNA. The CDR3 totals 16 residues. Germline V gene sequence: CDR1 MGHRA, CDR2 YSYEKL. The CDR3: CASSPGTSGNTGELFF.

Judged by frequency, this clonotype is medium-sized (0.01 to 0.1%). The chain has TRBV27 and TRBJ2-2; the TCRdb call, TRBD2, lacks DNA for checking. The V gene's germline CDR1 is MNHEY and CDR2 SMNVEV (reference sequence). CDR3 size: 18 residues. The CDR3 sequence: CASSLTPLAGGPPGELFF.

The rearrangement joins TRBV27 to TRBJ2-1; TCRdb's assignment of TRBD2 cannot be checked, as there is no DNA. The CDR3 loop spans 17 amino acids. Germline V gene data show CDR1 as MNHEY and CDR2 as SMNVEV (reference sequence). The CDR3 protein is CASSSGWGSSSYNEQFF.